The 8 T cell receptor beta chains presented below share a single source sample, sequenced in a study of T cells in Graves' hyperthyroidism and ophthalmopathy. RNA transcripts were the template for amplifying TCR beta CDR3 regions. The HTBI primer set drove a first-round RT-PCR of the TCR CDR3. TCRdb recomputed calls from the multiplex PCR reads with MiXCR, one row per CDR3 protein. The sample records around 440,000 distinct CDR3 sequences, more than 15% being singletons. The sample comprised blood. Receptors originate from a woman aged 18-29 years with Graves' hyperthyroidism.

This clonotype has ten or more counts. The CDR3 DNA sequence: TGTGCCAGCAGGTGGGGGGGTTCGGGCAATCAGCCCCAGCATTTT. Its protein product is CASRWGGSGNQPQHF. The chain is built from TRBV28 and TRBJ1-5; tentative D call: TRBD1 (5 bases). With 6 bases removed from V and 2 bases from J, the gap between germline ends came to 14 bases. The CDR3 contains 15 residues. The V gene's germline CDR1 is MDHEN and CDR2 SYDVKM.

A few counts support this clonotype. The chain uses TRBV6-1 and TRBJ2-2; the D is unclear. With 7 bases removed from V and 3 bases from J, the gap between germline ends came to 15 bases. CDR3 length: 15 amino acids. Per the germline V gene, CDR1 is MNHNS and CDR2 is SASEGT. This CDR3 is CASTPVMDYTGELFF. CDR3 DNA: TGTGCCAGCACCCCCGTAATGGATTACACCGGGGAGCTGTTTTTT.

This clonotype was found many times. The rearrangement links TRBV6-2 or TRBV6-3 to TRBJ2-7; 7 bases agree with TRBD2. The V gene end was trimmed by 7 bases and the J gene end by 5 bases; junction bases not matched to a gene: 14. Germline V CDR1 and CDR2: MNHEY, SVGEGT. The CDR3 runs 15 residues. CDR3 loop: CASNIHQRGLNEQYF. The CDR3 DNA reads as TGTGCCAGCAATATACACCAGCGGGGCCTCAACGAGCAGTACTTC.

This rearrangement joins TRBV4-2 to TRBJ2-1; TRBD2 matches at 9 bases. The CDR3 length is 15 residues. CDR1 is LGHNA and CDR2 is YNFKEQ in the germline V gene. V shed 0 bases and J 6 bases; nucleotides not matched to a gene: 3. The CDR3 DNA follows: TGTGCCAGCAGCCAAGAACCTAGCGGGGCCAATGAGCAGTTCTTC. Translation: CASSQEPSGANEQFF.

This clonotype was recorded a few times. This rearrangement joins TRBV10-3 to TRBJ2-7; 10 positions agree with TRBD1. From germline, CDR1 is ENHRY and CDR2 SYGVKD. Trimming removed 5 bases from V and 1 base from J; junction bases left unmatched: 5. The CDR3 has 15 residues. CDR3 DNA: TGTGCCATCAGTCATCCGGGACAGGGGTCCTACGAGCAGTACTTC. Translating it yields CAISHPGQGSYEQYF.

Ten or more counts support this clonotype. The J gene is TRBJ2-7, the V gene TRBV29-1, with D maybe TRBD2 (5 bases). Germline V gives CDR1 SQVTM, CDR2 ANQGSEA. The V end lost 4 bases, the J end lost 7 bases, and 14 bases lay between the germline ends. CDR3 length: 12 residues. CDR3 protein: CSVVGYRGEQYF. The DNA of the CDR3 is TGCAGCGTTGTGGGTTACCGCGGGGAGCAGTACTTC.

There are many counts of this clonotype. J is TRBJ1-4 and V is TRBV6-1, with TRBD1 matching 7 bases. The ends lost 9 bases at V and 2 bases at J; junction bases unmatched: 9. This CDR3 has 15 amino acids. CDR1 MNHNS and CDR2 SASEGT come from the germline V gene. Here the CDR3 DNA reads TGTGCCAGTCAGCAGGGGGGGACTACTAATGAAAAACTGTTTTTT. This sequence encodes CASQQGGTTNEKLFF.

Comment on this clonotype: A much larger clone is a single base away; this may be a read error. V is TRBV29-1 and J is TRBJ2-5; D ambiguous. CDR3 size: 15 residues. Per germline, CDR1 SQVTM and CDR2 ANQGSEA. The CDR3 is CSAPVGVEDQETQNF. The CDR3 nucleotides are TGCAGCGCCCCTGTTGGGGTTGAGGACCAAGAGACCCAGAACTTC.